This T cell receptor (beta chain) was recorded in a study of blood T cell repertoires in COVID-19. Study in general: Samples representing acute and convalescent COVID-19 were sourced from the United States, Italy and Spain. T cells, B-cell-depleted T cells, or PBMCs supplied cDNA or gDNA.

Sequencing used immunoSEQ multiplex PCR; TCRdb keeps in-frame clones, though not all of them. The sample carries 300,000 or so clones, 70% to 90% recorded once. V was cut by 0 bases and J by 7 bases, with 17 bases left in between. Germline CDR1 reads SGDLS; CDR2 reads YYNGEE. The CDR3 runs 15 residues. The receptor's source is a woman in her fifties or sixties with active or convalescent COVID-19. The V and J genes are TRBV9 and TRBJ2-7; D is perhaps TRBD2 (6 bases). Input material: peripheral blood. The CDR3 DNA follows: TGTGCCAGCAGCGTAGGGGGTGGCGGGATGAATGAGCAGTACTTC. This translates into CASSVGGGGMNEQYF.